This T cell receptor (beta chain) was sequenced in a study of T-cell reconstitution after alpha-beta-depleted transplantation in children. Study-wide points: About two months after transplant, alpha-beta T cells reportedly came from several hundred expanded graft clones. Several patients had high TCRbeta diversity at day 60; it came from surviving recipient T cells and thymic progenitors.

In the case of this clonotype: Antigen: not known.

It was with unique molecular identifiers that the TCRbeta library was prepared. A single record per CDR3 protein comes from TCRdb applying MiXCR to the PCR reads. The data contain 900,000 or so distinct CDR3 sequences, roughly 16% of them singletons. The TCR sequence derives from a male patient younger than 18 who had a stem cell transplant for acute lymphoblastic leukemia, so the T cells may come from the graft donor. Material: PBMCs, mostly from graft donor cells, obtained 360 days after TCRalphabeta/CD19-depleted stem cell transplant.

CDR3 amino acids: CASSKNAAQGDNEQFF. CDR3 DNA sequence: TGTGCCAGCAGCAAAAATGCTGCTCAGGGGGACAATGAGCAGTTCTTC. The V gene is TRBV21-1, the J gene TRBJ2-1; the table's D call, TRBD1, has no DNA check behind it. TRBV21-1 is termed a pseudogene. The CDR3 runs to 16 residues.